This is a list of T cell receptor beta chains from one sample in a study of graft-versus-host responses after intestinal transplantation. These receptors have no known antigen. The table came from immunoSEQ multiplex PCR; TCRdb's copy has only in-frame clones and leaves some out. The table shows some 86,000 clones, with about 89% occurring only once. Here the sequenced sample was unstimulated CD8+ T cells sorted from spleen or lymph node cells, taken before intestinal transplant. All receptors derive from a human donor who received an intestinal transplant. CDR3s include the opening cysteine and the closing phenylalanine or tryptophan. The D gene is left open where the match is weak. Size tells how often a clone was seen (once, few, many) or the class of an expanded clone, and some rows leave it out.

size,D,V,J,DNA,CDR3
.,TRBD1,TRBV15,TRBJ1-2,TGTGCCACCAGCGTGACAGGGGATCGGGGCTACACCTTC,CATSVTGDRGYTF
.,.,TRBV5-4,TRBJ2-7,TGTGCCAGCAGCCCGGGGGAGCAGTACTTC,CASSPGEQYF
.,TRBD2,TRBV28,TRBJ2-7,TGTGCCAGCAGTTTCGGACTAGTAACCTACGAGCAGTACTTC,CASSFGLVTYEQYF
.,.,TRBV19,TRBJ1-2,TGTGCCAGTAGCCTCAGGGAGGGGGATGGCTATGGCTACACCTTC,CASSLREGDGYGYTF
.,.,TRBV28,TRBJ2-3,TGTGCCAGCAGCCCCATTATTGAGGGCACAGATACGCAGTATTTT,CASSPIIEGTDTQYF
.,TRBD2,TRBV9,TRBJ2-1,TGTGCCAGCAGCGACGGACTAGCGGGAAATGAGCAGTTCTTC,CASSDGLAGNEQFF
.,.,TRBV28,TRBJ2-2,TGTGCCAGCAGTTTTGAGGTGAACACCGGGGAGCTGTTTTTT,CASSFEVNTGELFF
.,TRBD2,TRBV28,TRBJ2-7,TGTGCCAGCAGTTTTCCCTCTAGCGGCGGGGCCCAGGACGAGCAGTACTTC,CASSFPSSGGAQDEQYF
many,.,TRBV5-6,TRBJ2-3,TGTGCCAGCAGCTTGGGGCAGTACACAGATACGCAGTATTTT,CASSLGQYTDTQYF
.,.,TRBV5-3,TRBJ1-2,TGTGCCAGAAGCTTGCTCCTCCGAGGGGGCTACACCTTC,CARSLLLRGGYTF
.,TRBD1,TRBV19,TRBJ2-5,TGTGCCAGTAGTTCTCCGGGACAGGGGTTGGAGACCCAGTACTTC,CASSSPGQGLETQYF
.,.,TRBV7-3,TRBJ2-2,TGTGCCAGCAGCTTCGGGCCCGGGGAGCTGTTTTTT,CASSFGPGELFF
few,TRBD2,TRBV7-2,TRBJ2-1,TGTGCCAGCAGCTCGCGGGAGACCTACAATGAGCAGTTCTTC,CASSSRETYNEQFF
once,TRBD2,TRBV13,TRBJ2-7,TGTGCCAGCAGCTTAGGCTTACTCGGGACTAGCGGTATTGCCCCCTACGAGCAGTACTTC,CASSLGLLGTSGIAPYEQYF
.,.,TRBV5-1,TRBJ2-3,TGCGCCAGCAGCTTCGGGGGTAGTGCAGATACGCAGTATTTT,CASSFGGSADTQYF
.,TRBD2,TRBV27,TRBJ2-7,TGTGCCAGCAGTTCCCGGGAGGGATTCTCCTACGAGCAGTACTTC,CASSSREGFSYEQYF
.,.,TRBV19,TRBJ2-2,TGTGCCAGTAAACGGGGGCGGGACACCGGGGAGCTGTTTTTT,CASKRGRDTGELFF
once,.,TRBV28,TRBJ2-4,TGTGCCAGCAGTTTAACCCCCGGAGTCCGGCTAGCCAAAAACATTCAGTACTTC,CASSLTPGVRLAKNIQYF
.,.,TRBV11-3,TRBJ1-6,TGTGCCAGCAGCTCAGGGGCACCCCTCCACTTT,CASSSGAPLHF
.,TRBD1,TRBV4-1,TRBJ2-1,TGCGCCAGCAGCCAAGTAGGGGACAGTCCCTACAATGAGCAGTTCTTC,CASSQVGDSPYNEQFF
.,TRBD1,TRBV5-7,TRBJ2-2,TGTGCCAGCAGTTGGCCGGGACAGGGGTACACCGGGGAGCTGTTTTTT,CASSWPGQGYTGELFF
once,.,TRBV19,TRBJ2-2,TGTGCCAGTAGTATGACGGCTAACACCGGGGAGCTGTTTTTT,CASSMTANTGELFF
.,.,TRBV27,TRBJ2-1,TGTGCCAGCAGTTTGAGTTGGCAGGGTGCAAATGAGCAGTTCTTC,CASSLSWQGANEQFF
.,.,TRBV13,TRBJ2-7,TGTGCCAGCAGCTTAGGGGACAGAAACTACGAGCAGTACTTC,CASSLGDRNYEQYF
.,TRBD1,TRBV6-6,TRBJ1-2,TGTGCCAGCAGGGGACAGAACTATGGCTACACCTTC,CASRGQNYGYTF
.,.,TRBV11-2,TRBJ1-1,TGTGCCAGCAGCTTAGCGGCGGGCACTGAAGCTTTCTTT,CASSLAAGTEAFF
.,.,TRBV9,TRBJ2-7,TGTGCCAGCAGCGGAGGGGGTTACGAGCAGTACTTC,CASSGGGYEQYF
few,.,TRBV11-2,TRBJ1-1,TGTGCCAGCAGGCGGGATGAAGCTTTCTTT,CASRRDEAFF
.,.,TRBV6-5,TRBJ1-5,TGTGCCAGCAGTTTGTCGACAGGTTACAATCAGCCCCAGCATTTT,CASSLSTGYNQPQHF
.,.,TRBV19,TRBJ2-1,TGTGCCAGTAGGCCCCTAGGGGGTGCCAATGAGCAGTTCTTC,CASRPLGGANEQFF
.,.,TRBV5-1,TRBJ2-3,TGCGCCAGCAGCTTGGATGCGGCTAGCACAGATACGCAGTATTTT,CASSLDAASTDTQYF
.,TRBD1,TRBV9,TRBJ2-7,TGTGCCAGCAGCCCTCGACAGGGGAGGTACGAGCAGTACTTC,CASSPRQGRYEQYF
.,.,TRBV4-1,TRBJ2-7,TGCGCCAGCAGCCAAGAACACCGGGACTTAGGGGAGCAGTACTTC,CASSQEHRDLGEQYF
.,.,TRBV21-1,TRBJ2-1,TGTGCCACCTTATGGGAGACTAGCGGGGGGGAGGATGAGCAGTTCTTC,CATLWETSGGEDEQFF
.,TRBD2,TRBV9,TRBJ2-5,TGTGCCAGCAGCGAATGGGGGGGAGGTCAAGAGACCCAGTACTTC,CASSEWGGGQETQYF
.,TRBD2,TRBV6-1,TRBJ2-5,TGTGCCAGCAATGCGGGGGGAGTAGCAGAGACCCAGTACTTC,CASNAGGVAETQYF
once,.,TRBV11-2,TRBJ2-7,TGTGCCAGCAGCAGACCGGATGGAGGCGATTATTACGAGCAGTACTTC,CASSRPDGGDYYEQYF
.,.,TRBV4-1,TRBJ2-7,TGCGCCAGCAGCCAAGAGAAGCCGACCGGCGGCTCCTACGAGCAGTACTTC,CASSQEKPTGGSYEQYF
.,TRBD2,TRBV5-1,TRBJ2-5,TGCGCCAGCAGCTGGGGGACTAGCATTCAAGAGACCCAGTACTTC,CASSWGTSIQETQYF
.,.,TRBV28,TRBJ2-5,TGTGCCAGCAGTTCCCAGCGGATATTACAAGAGACCCAGTACTTC,CASSSQRILQETQYF
.,.,TRBV7-6,TRBJ2-3,TGTGCCAGCAGCTTAATGGGGGGCACAGATACGCAGTATTTT,CASSLMGGTDTQYF